This TCR beta chain was sequenced in a study of CD8 T cells in Susac syndrome. Germline CDR1 and CDR2: LGHDT and YNNKEL (reference sequence). Trimming stripped 4 bases from V and 0 bases from J, with 9 bases between. The CDR3 runs 15 residues. RNA in amounts of about 0.5 to 1 ug was reverse transcribed with random hexamers. Via MiXCR, TCRdb re-called the immunoSEQ multiplex PCR reads, giving one row per CDR3 protein. The sample has roughly 200,000 distinct CDR3 sequences, 85% to 95% seen once. This receptor was identified in a human donor with multiple sclerosis. This chain uses TRBV3-1 with TRBJ2-2, with D maybe TRBD2 (5 bases). Sequencing input: CD4+ T cells from PBMCs. This CDR3 is CASSPRAANTGELFF. CDR3 in DNA: TGTGCCAGCAGCCCGCGGGCAGCGAACACCGGGGAGCTGTTTTTT.